This T cell receptor beta chain was observed in a study of CD8 T cells in ankylosing spondylitis (dated by TCRdb to about 2017). Broadly, across the study: The study set out to find disease-linked TCR variants by profiling T cell receptor beta repertoires in ankylosing spondylitis patients and healthy donors. The whole study cohort included 108 healthy donors and about two dozen ankylosing spondylitis patients. Peripheral blood samples were taken, and synovial fluid was additionally collected from ankylosing spondylitis patients.

The sample was run on an Illumina HiSeq 2500. Quantitative 5'-RACE with molecular barcodes was the method used to prepare the TCR beta libraries. In the paper's pipeline: Disease-linked TCR variants were identified with a new computational method built on a probabilistic model of VDJ rearrangement. Using fastp at Q25 and MiXCR, TCRdb reprocessed the public reads and kept productive beta chains. Every entry covers one CDR3 protein and lists the most common genes and DNA from its rows. It is TCRdb's table, rather than the study itself, that gives the V and J calls and clone size. This sample gives approximately 300,000 distinct CDR3 sequences in total; around 21% of them show up just once. The ten biggest clones cover about 3.5% of the sample. The CDR1 and CDR2 encoded by the germline V gene are KGHDR and SFDVKD. The CDR3 spans 15 residues, from the cysteine through the phenylalanine. Only the CDR3 portion is preserved as DNA: 45 bases, with reading frame beginning at the first base. Deletion took 3 bases off V and 1 base off J, with a span of 10 bases between the germline ends.

This clonotype has at least ten counts. Its target antigen remains unknown. No base quality values were provided; no much bigger clone lies one nucleotide off. Broad study findings and their caveats: Significant enrichment of the disease-linked clones was reported in matched synovial fluid samples from ankylosing spondylitis patients. Some motif variants had previously been reported in the synovial fluid and blood of reactive arthritis patients, which suggests shared mechanisms of disease initiation. A CD8+ phenotype was shown by the disease-linked clones, which were found at relatively low frequencies in peripheral blood. A TCR beta motif of about 8 highly homologous amino acid variants appeared characteristic of blood from ankylosing spondylitis patients.

The receptor was derived from a female donor with ankylosing spondylitis or in good health (not recorded which). The rearrangement combines TRBV24-1 with TRBJ2-3; the D segment is perhaps TRBD1 or TRBD2, each sharing 5 matched bases. Sequenced material: blood, either unsorted or a sorted T cell fraction (not recorded which). The nucleotide sequence is given as TGTGCCACCAGTGATGGGGACGACGGCACAGATACGCAGTATTTT. Its translation is CATSDGDDGTDTQYF.